Listed below are T cell receptor beta chains from one sample, sequenced in a study of blood T cell repertoires in COVID-19. Assay used: immunoSEQ multiplex PCR; TCRdb lists only in-frame clones, some missing. The sample carries 220,000 or so clones, around 88% recorded once. Source material: PBMCs or T cells enriched from blood (not recorded which). These receptors originate from a woman aged 50 to 60 with acute COVID-19. Both conserved end residues are trimmed from each CDR3.

v_call	j_call	cdr3_aa
TRBV7-3	TRBJ2-2	ASSLFLGVGTGELF
TRBV2	TRBJ2-3	ASSEDPGQITDTQY
TRBV29-1	TRBJ2-1	SVVGTSWGNEQF
TRBV5-1	TRBJ1-6	ASSYRTGGGSFRNSPLH
TRBV5-1	TRBJ2-7	ASSLDGNYEQY
TRBV7-9	TRBJ1-5	ASSLGQGLSNQPQH
TRBV28	TRBJ2-7	ASSRDSYEQY
TRBV18	TRBJ2-3	ASSPPREVLADTQY
TRBV7-3	TRBJ2-3	ASSSKLADTQY
TRBV7-7	TRBJ2-2	ASSSGTSGRANTGELF
TRBV7-3	TRBJ2-2	ASSLQVLPGELF
TRBV27	TRBJ1-2	ASSPRGGYGYT
TRBV12-3/TRBV12-4	TRBJ1-4	ASSDRGNEKLF
TRBV4-1	TRBJ2-5	ASSHESGGNQETQY
TRBV9	TRBJ2-1	ASSPPRSRGGSYNEQF
TRBV9	TRBJ2-5	ASSDPRDEETQY
TRBV2	TRBJ2-1	ASIRTSQGNEQF
TRBV2	TRBJ1-5	ASSGVDSPNQPQH
TRBV4-1	TRBJ2-3	ASSQGGGTDTQY
TRBV5-1	TRBJ2-3	ASSSTGGATDTQY
TRBV6-5	TRBJ2-1	ASREAGDVNEQF
TRBV30	TRBJ2-5	AWRDIQETQY
TRBV3-1/TRBV3-2	TRBJ1-3	ASSQAGGSGNTIY
TRBV2	TRBJ2-3	ASSVGLAGITDTQY
TRBV19	TRBJ1-6	ASSTVFTNSPLH
TRBV28	TRBJ1-6	AWGGRVYNSPLH
TRBV28	TRBJ1-5	ASSEEGRSDQPQH